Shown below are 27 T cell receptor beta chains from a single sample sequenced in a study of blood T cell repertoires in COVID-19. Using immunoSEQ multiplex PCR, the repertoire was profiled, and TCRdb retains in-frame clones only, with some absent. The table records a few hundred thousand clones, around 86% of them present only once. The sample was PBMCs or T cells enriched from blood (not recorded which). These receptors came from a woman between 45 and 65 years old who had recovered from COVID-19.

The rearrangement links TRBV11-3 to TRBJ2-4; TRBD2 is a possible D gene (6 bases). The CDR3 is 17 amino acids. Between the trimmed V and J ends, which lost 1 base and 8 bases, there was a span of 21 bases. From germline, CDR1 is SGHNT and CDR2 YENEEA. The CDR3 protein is CASSLVVSGGGRDIQYF. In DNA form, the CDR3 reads TGTGCCAGCAGCTTAGTTGTGTCCGGGGGAGGTAGGGACATTCAGTACTTC.

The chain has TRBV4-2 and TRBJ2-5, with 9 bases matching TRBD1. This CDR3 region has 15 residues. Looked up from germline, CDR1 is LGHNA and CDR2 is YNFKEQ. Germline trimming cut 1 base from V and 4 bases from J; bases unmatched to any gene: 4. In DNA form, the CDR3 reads TGTGCCAGCAGCCAAGGAACAGGGGGCCGAGAGACCCAGTACTTC. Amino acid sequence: CASSQGTGGRETQYF.

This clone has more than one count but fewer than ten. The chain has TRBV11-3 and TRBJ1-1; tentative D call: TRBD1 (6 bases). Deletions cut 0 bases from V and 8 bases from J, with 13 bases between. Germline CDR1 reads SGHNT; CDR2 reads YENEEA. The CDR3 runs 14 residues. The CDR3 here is CASSLEARGTEAFF. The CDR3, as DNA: TGTGCCAGCAGCTTAGAAGCTAGGGGGACCGAAGCTTTCTTT.

CDR3 coding DNA: TGTGCCAGCAGCCTAAGGGGGGGAGAGACCCAGTACTTC. The encoded protein is CASSLRGGETQYF. J is TRBJ2-5 and V is TRBV14; possibly TRBD2 for D (7 bases). The CDR3 sequence is 13 residues long. Trimming pared 4 bases from V and 4 bases from J, leaving 10 bases between. The germline V gene has CDR1 SGHDN and CDR2 FVKESK. Drawing the rest from reference TRBV14 and TRBJ2-5, the complete variable domain is EAGVTQFPSHSVIEKGQTVTLRCDPISGHDNLYWYRRVMGKEIKFLLHFVKESKQDESGMPNNRFLAERTGGTYSTLKVQPAELEDSGVYFCASSLRGGETQYFGPGTRLLVL.

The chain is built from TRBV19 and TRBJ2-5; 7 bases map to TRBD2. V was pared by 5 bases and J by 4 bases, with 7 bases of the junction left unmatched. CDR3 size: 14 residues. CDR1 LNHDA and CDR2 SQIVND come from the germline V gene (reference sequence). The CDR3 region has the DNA TGTGCCAGTAGTCCCGGCGGGAGCGGAGAGACCCAGTACTTC. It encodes CASSPGGSGETQYF. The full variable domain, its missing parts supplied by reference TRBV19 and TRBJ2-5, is DGGITQSPKYLFRKEGQNVTLSCEQNLNHDAMYWYRQDPGQGLRLIYYSQIVNDFQKGDIAEGYSVSREKKESFPLTVTSAQKNPTAFYLCASSPGGSGETQYFGPGTRLLVL.

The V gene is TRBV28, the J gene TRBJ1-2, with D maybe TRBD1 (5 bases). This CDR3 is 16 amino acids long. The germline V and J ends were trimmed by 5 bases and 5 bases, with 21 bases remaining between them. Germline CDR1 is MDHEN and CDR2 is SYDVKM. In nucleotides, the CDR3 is TGTGCCAGCAGTGGCCGATACAGTGGGGCTTTTTATGGCTACACCTTC. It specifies CASSGRYSGAFYGYTF.

CDR3 in DNA: TGTGCCAGCAGTTACTCCGGCAGGCCCTATGGCTACACCTTC. This encodes CASSYSGRPYGYTF. The chain employs TRBV6-2 or TRBV6-3 and TRBJ1-2; no firm D call. Trimming took off 0 bases at V and 4 bases at J, with 9 bases between the two ends. CDR3 length equals 14 residues. Per germline, CDR1 MNHEY and CDR2 SVGEGT.

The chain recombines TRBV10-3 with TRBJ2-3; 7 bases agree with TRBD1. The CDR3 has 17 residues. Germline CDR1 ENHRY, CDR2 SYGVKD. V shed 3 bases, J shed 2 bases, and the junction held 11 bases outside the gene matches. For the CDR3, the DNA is TGTGCCATCAGTGATTTCCGGACAGGACTCTCCACAGATACGCAGTATTTT. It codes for CAISDFRTGLSTDTQYF.

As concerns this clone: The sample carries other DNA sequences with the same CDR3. The CDR3 is CASSLVQANYGYTF. The CDR3 bases are TGTGCCAGCAGCTTGGTACAGGCTAACTATGGCTACACCTTC. The rearrangement links TRBV5-6 to TRBJ1-2, with a tentative D call TRBD1 (5 bases). V lost 0 bases and J lost 0, with 6 bases in between. Germline V gives CDR1 SGHDT, CDR2 YYEEEE. The CDR3 is made up of 14 amino acids. Based on the CDR3 plus reference TRBV5-6 and TRBJ1-2, the full variable domain is DAGVTQSPTHLIKTRGQQVTLRCSPKSGHDTVSWYQQALGQGPQFIFQYYEEEERQRGNFPDRFSGHQFPNYSSELNVNALLLGDSALYLCASSLVQANYGYTFGSGTRLTVV.

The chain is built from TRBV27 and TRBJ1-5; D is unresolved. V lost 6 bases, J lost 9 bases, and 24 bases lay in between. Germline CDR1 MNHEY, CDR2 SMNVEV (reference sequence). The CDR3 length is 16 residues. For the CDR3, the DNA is TGTGCCAGCAGGCCGGACTTCACTACCCCAAGGCGGCCCCAGCATTTT. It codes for CASRPDFTTPRRPQHF.

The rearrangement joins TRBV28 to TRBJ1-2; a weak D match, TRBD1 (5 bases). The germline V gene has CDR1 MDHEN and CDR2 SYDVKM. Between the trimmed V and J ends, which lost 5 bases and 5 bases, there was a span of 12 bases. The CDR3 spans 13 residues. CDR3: CASSPPRGYGYTF. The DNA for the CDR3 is TGTGCCAGCAGTCCCCCCCGGGGGTATGGCTACACCTTC.

The CDR3 DNA reads TGCAGCGTTGGGGGACAGGGTCACGAGCAGTACTTC. It encodes CSVGGQGHEQYF. V gene TRBV29-1 combines with J gene TRBJ2-7; 9 positions agree with TRBD1. V trimming: 4 bases; J trimming: 5 bases; junction bases outside the gene matches: 3. This CDR3 has 12 residues. From germline, CDR1 is SQVTM and CDR2 ANQGSEA.

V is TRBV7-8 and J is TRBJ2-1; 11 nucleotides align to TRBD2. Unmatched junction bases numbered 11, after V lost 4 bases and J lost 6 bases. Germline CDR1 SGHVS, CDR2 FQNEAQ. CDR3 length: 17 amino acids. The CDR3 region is CASSYPREGTSGNEQFF. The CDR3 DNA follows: TGTGCCAGCAGCTACCCGCGAGAGGGGACTAGCGGCAATGAGCAGTTCTTC.

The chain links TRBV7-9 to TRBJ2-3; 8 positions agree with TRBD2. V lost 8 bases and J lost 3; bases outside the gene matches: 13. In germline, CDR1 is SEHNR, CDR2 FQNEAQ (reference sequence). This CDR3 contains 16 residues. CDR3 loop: CASAPGQLAVTDTQYF. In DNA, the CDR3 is TGTGCCAGCGCCCCTGGCCAACTAGCGGTTACAGATACGCAGTATTTT.

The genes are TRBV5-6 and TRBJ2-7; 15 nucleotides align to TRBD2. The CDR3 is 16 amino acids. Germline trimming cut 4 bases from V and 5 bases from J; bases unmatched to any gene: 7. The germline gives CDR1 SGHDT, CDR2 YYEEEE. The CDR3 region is CASSLRTSGRANEQYF. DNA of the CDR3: TGTGCCAGCAGCCTGAGGACTAGCGGGAGGGCAAACGAGCAGTACTTC.

CDR3 bases: TGTGCCAGCAGTTACGCCAACGGTGGCTACACCTTC. This codes for CASSYANGGYTF. The chain uses TRBV6-5 and TRBJ1-2, with D uncertain. Germline CDR1 is MNHEY and CDR2 is SVGAGI. The CDR3 is 12 residues long. Deletions cut 2 bases from V and 7 bases from J, with 8 bases between.

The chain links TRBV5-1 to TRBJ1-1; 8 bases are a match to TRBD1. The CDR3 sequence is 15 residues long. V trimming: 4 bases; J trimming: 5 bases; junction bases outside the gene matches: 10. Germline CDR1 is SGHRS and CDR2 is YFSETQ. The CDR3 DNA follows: TGCGCCAGCAGCATCCAGGGGGCGGCTAGGACTGAAGCTTTCTTT. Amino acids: CASSIQGAARTEAFF.

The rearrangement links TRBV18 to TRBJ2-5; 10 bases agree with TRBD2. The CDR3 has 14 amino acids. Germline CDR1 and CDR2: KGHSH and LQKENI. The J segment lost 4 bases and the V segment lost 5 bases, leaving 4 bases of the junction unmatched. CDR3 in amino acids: CASSIASGGETQYF. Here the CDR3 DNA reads TGTGCCAGCTCAATCGCTAGCGGGGGAGAGACCCAGTACTTC.

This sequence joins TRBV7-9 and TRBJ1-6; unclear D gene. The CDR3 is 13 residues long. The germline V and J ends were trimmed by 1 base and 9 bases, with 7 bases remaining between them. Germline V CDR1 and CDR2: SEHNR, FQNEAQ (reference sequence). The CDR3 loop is CASSLEETSPLHF. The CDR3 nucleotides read TGTGCCAGCAGCTTAGAGGAGACTTCACCCCTCCACTTT.

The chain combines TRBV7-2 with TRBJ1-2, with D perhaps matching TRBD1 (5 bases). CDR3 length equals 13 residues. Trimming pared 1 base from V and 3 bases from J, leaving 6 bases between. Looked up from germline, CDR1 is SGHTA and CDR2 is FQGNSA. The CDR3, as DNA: TGTGCCAGCAGCTTAGAGGGGTACTATGGCTACACCTTC. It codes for CASSLEGYYGYTF.

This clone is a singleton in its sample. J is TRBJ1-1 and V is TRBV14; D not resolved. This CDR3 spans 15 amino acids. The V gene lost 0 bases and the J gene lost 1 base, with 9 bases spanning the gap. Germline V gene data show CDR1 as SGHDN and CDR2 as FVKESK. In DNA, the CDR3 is TGTGCCAGCAGCCAAGATCGACTCCAGAACACTGAAGCTTTCTTT. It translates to CASSQDRLQNTEAFF.

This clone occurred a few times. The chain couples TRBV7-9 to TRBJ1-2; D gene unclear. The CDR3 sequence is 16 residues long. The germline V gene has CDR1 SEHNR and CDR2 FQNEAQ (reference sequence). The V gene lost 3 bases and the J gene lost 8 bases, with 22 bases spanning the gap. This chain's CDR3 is CASSFSGGQPRGGYTF. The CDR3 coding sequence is TGTGCCAGCAGCTTTTCTGGTGGCCAACCCCGCGGAGGCTACACCTTC.

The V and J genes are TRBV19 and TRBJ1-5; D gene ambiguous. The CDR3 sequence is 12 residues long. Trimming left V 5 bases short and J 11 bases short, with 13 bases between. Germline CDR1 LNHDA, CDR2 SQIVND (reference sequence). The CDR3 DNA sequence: TGTGCCAGTAGTCCCTTCTCGGGGACCCAGCATTTT. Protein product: CASSPFSGTQHF.

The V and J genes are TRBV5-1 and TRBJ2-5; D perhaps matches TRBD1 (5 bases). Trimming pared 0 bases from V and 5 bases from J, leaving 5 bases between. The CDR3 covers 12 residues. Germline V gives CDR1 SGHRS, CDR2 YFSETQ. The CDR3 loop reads CASSLEGETQYF. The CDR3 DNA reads TGCGCCAGCAGCTTGGAGGGGGAGACCCAGTACTTC. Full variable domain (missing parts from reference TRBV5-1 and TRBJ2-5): KAGVTQTPRYLIKTRGQQVTLSCSPISGHRSVSWYQQTPGQGLQFLFEYFSETQRNKGNFPGRFSGRQFSNSRSEMNVSTLELGDSALYLCASSLEGETQYFGPGTRLLVL.

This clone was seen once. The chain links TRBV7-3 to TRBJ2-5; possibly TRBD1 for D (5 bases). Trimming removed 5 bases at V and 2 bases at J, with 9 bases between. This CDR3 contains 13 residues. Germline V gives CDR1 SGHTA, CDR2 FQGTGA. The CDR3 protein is CASSDSLQETQYF. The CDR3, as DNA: TGTGCCAGCAGCGACAGCCTTCAAGAGACCCAGTACTTC.

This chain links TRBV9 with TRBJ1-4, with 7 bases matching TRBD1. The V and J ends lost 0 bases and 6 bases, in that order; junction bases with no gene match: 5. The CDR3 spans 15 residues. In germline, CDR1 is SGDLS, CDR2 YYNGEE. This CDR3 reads CASSVGKGGHEKLFF. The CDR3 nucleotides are TGTGCCAGCAGCGTAGGTAAAGGGGGCCATGAAAAACTGTTTTTT.

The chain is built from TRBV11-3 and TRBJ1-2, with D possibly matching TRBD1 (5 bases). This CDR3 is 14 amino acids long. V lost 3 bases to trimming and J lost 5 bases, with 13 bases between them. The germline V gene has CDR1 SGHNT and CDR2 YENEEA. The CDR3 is CASSFGGVGYGYTF. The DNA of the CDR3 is TGTGCCAGCAGCTTTGGAGGGGTAGGATATGGCTACACCTTC. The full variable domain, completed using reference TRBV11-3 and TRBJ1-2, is EAGVVQSPRYKIIEKKQPVAFWCNPISGHNTLYWYLQNLGQGPELLIRYENEEAVDDSQLPKDRFSAERLKGVDSTLKIQPAELGDSAVYLCASSFGGVGYGYTFGSGTRLTVV.